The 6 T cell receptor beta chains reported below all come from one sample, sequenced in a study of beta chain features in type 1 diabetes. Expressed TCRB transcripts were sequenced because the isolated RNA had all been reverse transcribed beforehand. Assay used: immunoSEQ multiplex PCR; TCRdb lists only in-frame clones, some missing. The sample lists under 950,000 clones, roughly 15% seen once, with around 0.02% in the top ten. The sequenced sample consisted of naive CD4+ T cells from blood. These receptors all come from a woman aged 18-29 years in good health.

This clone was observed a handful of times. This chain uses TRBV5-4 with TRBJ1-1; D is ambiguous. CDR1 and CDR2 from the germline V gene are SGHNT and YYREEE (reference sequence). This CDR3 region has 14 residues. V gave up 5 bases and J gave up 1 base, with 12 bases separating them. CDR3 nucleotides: TGTGCCAGCAGTCCGGTGGAAAGGAACACTGAAGCTTTCTTT. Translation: CASSPVERNTEAFF. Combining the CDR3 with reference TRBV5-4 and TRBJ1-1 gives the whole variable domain ETGVTQSPTHLIKTRGQQVTLRCSSQSGHNTVSWYQQALGQGPQFIFQYYREEENGRGNFPPRFSGLQFPNYSSELNVNALELDDSALYLCASSPVERNTEAFFGQGTRLTVV.

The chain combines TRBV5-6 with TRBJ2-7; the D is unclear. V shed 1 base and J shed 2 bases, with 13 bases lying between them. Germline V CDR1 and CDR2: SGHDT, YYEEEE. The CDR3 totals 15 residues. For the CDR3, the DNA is TGTGCCAGCAGCTTGAACATCGGGTGGACCTACGAGCAGTACTTC. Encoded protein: CASSLNIGWTYEQYF. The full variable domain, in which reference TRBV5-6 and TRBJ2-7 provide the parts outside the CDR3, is DAGVTQSPTHLIKTRGQQVTLRCSPKSGHDTVSWYQQALGQGPQFIFQYYEEEERQRGNFPDRFSGHQFPNYSSELNVNALLLGDSALYLCASSLNIGWTYEQYFGPGTRLTVT.

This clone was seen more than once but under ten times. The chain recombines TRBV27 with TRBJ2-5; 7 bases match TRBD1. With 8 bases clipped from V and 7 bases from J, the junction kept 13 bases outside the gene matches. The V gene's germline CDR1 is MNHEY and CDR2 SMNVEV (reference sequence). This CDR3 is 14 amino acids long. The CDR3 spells CASARTGPMGTQYF. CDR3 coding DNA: TGTGCCAGCGCCCGGACAGGACCTATGGGGACCCAGTACTTC.

Here the CDR3 reads CASSYFDEQFF. The CDR3 DNA is TGTGCCAGCAGTTATTTTGATGAGCAGTTCTTC. The rearrangement joins TRBV6-6 to TRBJ2-1; D is ambiguous. Germline CDR1 and CDR2: MNHNY and SVGAGI (reference sequence). V was clipped by 3 bases and J by 8 bases, with 5 bases between them. The CDR3 has 11 residues.

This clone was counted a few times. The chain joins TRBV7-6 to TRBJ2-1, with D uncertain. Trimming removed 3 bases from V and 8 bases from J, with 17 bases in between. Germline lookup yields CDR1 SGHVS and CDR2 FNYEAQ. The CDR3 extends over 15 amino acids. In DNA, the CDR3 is TGTGCCAGCAGCTTTGGAGCCATGACACCACATGAGCAGTTCTTC. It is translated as CASSFGAMTPHEQFF. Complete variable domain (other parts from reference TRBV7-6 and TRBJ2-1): GAGVSQSPRYKVTKRGQDVALRCDPISGHVSLYWYRQALGQGPEFLTYFNYEAQQDKSGLPNDRFSAERPEGSISTLTIQRTEQRDSAMYRCASSFGAMTPHEQFFGPGTRLTVL.

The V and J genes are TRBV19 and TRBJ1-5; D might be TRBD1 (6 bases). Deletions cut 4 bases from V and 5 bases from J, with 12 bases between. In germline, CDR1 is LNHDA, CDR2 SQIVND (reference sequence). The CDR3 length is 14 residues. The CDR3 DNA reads TGTGCCAGTAGTAGCAGGGGATCTGATCAGCCCCAGCATTTT. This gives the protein CASSSRGSDQPQHF.